A single sample gave rise to the 24 T cell receptor beta chains below, sequenced in a study of T-cell reconstitution after alpha-beta-depleted transplantation in children. Using unique molecular identifiers, the investigators prepared the TCRbeta library. TCRdb called the PCR reads again in MiXCR, with one record for every CDR3 protein. Seen here are around 100,000 distinct CDR3 sequences, 9% to 12% observed once, and the top ten hold under 40%. The specimen was PBMCs, collected before TCRalphabeta/CD19-depleted stem cell transplant. These receptors came from a boy aged 2 to 10 with acute lymphoblastic leukemia, due to receive a stem cell transplant.

This clonotype was seen a few times. The chain carries TRBV7-8 and TRBJ2-5, with TRBD2 as a possible D gene (6 bases). Trimming left V 5 bases short and J 5 bases short, with 18 bases between. CDR3 size: 15 residues. The germline V gene encodes CDR1 SGHVS and CDR2 FQNEAQ. The CDR3 region has the DNA TGTGCCAGCAGCAAAAAGGTTCTCGCGGGGGAGACCCAGTACTTC. Protein product: CASSKKVLAGETQYF. The full variable domain, its missing parts supplied by reference TRBV7-8 and TRBJ2-5, is GAGVSQSPRYKVAKRGQDVALRCDPISGHVSLFWYQQALGQGPEFLTYFQNEAQLDKSGLPSDRFFAERPEGSVSTLKIQRTQQEDSAVYLCASSKKVLAGETQYFGPGTRLLVL.

The V call is TRBV29-1, the J call TRBJ1-2; no clear D gene. Trimming stripped 7 bases from V and 4 bases from J, with 16 bases between. The CDR3 has 13 amino acids. Germline V gives CDR1 SQVTM, CDR2 ANQGSEA. The CDR3 loop is CSAGPRGSYGYTF. In DNA form, the CDR3 reads TGCAGCGCTGGGCCCCGAGGTAGCTATGGCTACACCTTC.

This clonotype was picked up many times. The chain employs TRBV4-2 and TRBJ2-2, with D perhaps matching TRBD2 (5 bases). With 0 bases removed from V and 9 bases from J, the gap between germline ends came to 14 bases. Germline V gene sequence: CDR1 LGHNA, CDR2 YNFKEQ. The CDR3 runs 15 residues. In DNA form, the CDR3 reads TGTGCCAGCAGCCAAGAACTGGACTCACCTCGGGAGCTGTTTTTT. Translation: CASSQELDSPRELFF.

This clonotype occurred many times. J is TRBJ2-2 and V is TRBV29-1; 8 bases line up with TRBD1. The CDR3 sequence is 16 residues long. The V gene end was trimmed by 5 bases and the J gene end by 1 base; junction bases not matched to a gene: 9. Germline CDR1 reads SQVTM; CDR2 reads ANQGSEA. In DNA form, the CDR3 reads TGCAGCGTTCTCGTCACCGGACAGGGGAACACCGGGGAGCTGTTTTTT. This sequence encodes CSVLVTGQGNTGELFF.

The chain employs TRBV4-1 and TRBJ1-5, with unresolved D. This CDR3 region has 13 residues. Between the trimmed V and J ends, which lost 1 base and 6 bases, there was a span of 7 bases. CDR1 is MGHRA, CDR2 YSYEKL, per germline. CDR3 sequence reads: CASSQAPTQPQHF. The CDR3 bases are TGCGCCAGCAGCCAAGCTCCCACTCAGCCCCAGCATTTT.

With respect to this clonotype: A much more abundant neighbour one base away suggests this may be a read error. This chain joins TRBV20-1 and TRBJ2-7; D assignment may be TRBD1 or TRBD2 (5 bases each). This CDR3 spans 11 amino acids. Germline V CDR1 and CDR2: DFQATT, SNEGSKA (reference sequence). The DNA of the CDR3 is TGCAGTGCTATGGGACCCGTCGAGCGGTACTTC. Protein product: CSAMGPVERYF.

The V gene is TRBV2, the J gene TRBJ2-1; maybe TRBD1 (6 bases). The CDR3 is 13 amino acids. Germline V gene lookup returns CDR1 SNHLY and CDR2 FYNNEI. V was shortened by 7 bases and J by 7 bases, with 14 bases between the two germline ends. CDR3 protein: CASTKAGVNEQFF. CDR3 nucleotide sequence: TGTGCCAGCACCAAGGCAGGGGTTAATGAGCAGTTCTTC.

This clonotype was observed a handful of times. The V and J genes are TRBV7-2 and TRBJ2-7; D uncertain. CDR3 length equals 15 residues. Germline V gene lookup returns CDR1 SGHTA and CDR2 FQGNSA. Trimming shortened V by 0 bases and J by 0 bases, and 9 bases separated the two germline ends. CDR3 region: CASSLASSSSYEQYF. CDR3 DNA sequence: TGTGCCAGCAGCTTAGCCAGTTCTAGCTCCTACGAGCAGTACTTC.

The chain is built from TRBV7-8 and TRBJ1-5; tentative D call: TRBD1 (6 bases). The CDR3 contains 15 residues. V was shortened by 6 bases and J by 1 base, with 13 bases between the two germline ends. CDR1 and CDR2 from the germline V gene are SGHVS and FQNEAQ. The CDR3 coding sequence is TGTGCCAGCAGTCAAGCCGGGGGCAGCAATCAGCCCCAGCATTTT. Translation: CASSQAGGSNQPQHF. Complete variable domain (other parts from reference TRBV7-8 and TRBJ1-5): GAGVSQSPRYKVAKRGQDVALRCDPISGHVSLFWYQQALGQGPEFLTYFQNEAQLDKSGLPSDRFFAERPEGSVSTLKIQRTQQEDSAVYLCASSQAGGSNQPQHFGDGTRLSIL.

This clonotype came up a few times. This chain uses TRBV3-1 with TRBJ1-2; the match to TRBD1 covers 7 bases. The CDR3 is made up of 14 amino acids. The J segment lost 1 base and the V segment lost 1 base, leaving 0 bases of the junction unmatched. Germline V gives CDR1 LGHDT, CDR2 YNNKEL (reference sequence). CDR3 in amino acids: CASSQGDSNYGYTF. CDR3 DNA sequence: TGTGCCAGCAGCCAAGGGGACAGTAACTATGGCTACACCTTC.

J is TRBJ2-7 and V is TRBV5-6; TRBD1 agrees at 8 bases. Per germline, CDR1 SGHDT and CDR2 YYEEEE. V was pared by 3 bases and J by 0 bases, with 11 bases of the junction left unmatched. CDR3 length equals 17 residues. The DNA for the CDR3 is TGTGCCAGCAGCTCGTCGACAGGGGACGACTTCTCCTACGAGCAGTACTTC. It encodes CASSSSTGDDFSYEQYF. Filled out from reference TRBV5-6 and TRBJ2-7, the complete variable domain reads DAGVTQSPTHLIKTRGQQVTLRCSPKSGHDTVSWYQQALGQGPQFIFQYYEEEERQRGNFPDRFSGHQFPNYSSELNVNALLLGDSALYLCASSSSTGDDFSYEQYFGPGTRLTVT.

Many counts were recorded for this clonotype. The genes are TRBV5-1 and TRBJ2-1; D not certain. CDR1 and CDR2 (germline): SGHRS, YFSETQ. V was trimmed by 0 bases and J by 0 bases, leaving 10 bases between them. The CDR3 spans 16 residues. The DNA of the CDR3 is TGCGCCAGCAGCTTGGAAGGCAGAAGCTCCTACAATGAGCAGTTCTTC. Protein sequence: CASSLEGRSSYNEQFF.

In this sample, this clonotype turned up a few times. The chain is built from TRBV20-1 and TRBJ2-7, with TRBD2 identical over 8 bases. Unmatched junction bases numbered 11, after V lost 4 bases and J lost 6 bases. Germline CDR1 is DFQATT and CDR2 is SNEGSKA (reference sequence). CDR3 length equals 14 residues. CDR3 region: CSATGGGSSGEQYF. CDR3 bases: TGCAGTGCTACCGGGGGGGGGAGCAGCGGCGAGCAGTACTTC.

This clonotype was detected many times. The genes are TRBV5-1 and TRBJ2-3, with unresolved D. The CDR3 sequence is 16 residues long. V was trimmed by 4 bases and J by 3 bases, leaving 18 bases between them. Germline-derived CDR1 and CDR2 are SGHRS and YFSETQ. CDR3 nucleotide sequence: TGCGCCAGCAGCCCCCGGACGAATACGGGTACAGATACGCAGTATTTT. Amino acids: CASSPRTNTGTDTQYF.

The table lists this clonotype with a count of one. The CDR3 sequence is CSARRGTQYF. For the CDR3, the DNA is TGCAGTGCTAGAAGAGGGACCCAGTACTTC. This sequence joins TRBV20-1 and TRBJ2-5; no reliable D call. Trimming removed 2 bases at V and 7 bases at J, with 5 bases between. Germline assignment: CDR1 DFQATT and CDR2 SNEGSKA (reference sequence). CDR3 length: 10 amino acids.

This clonotype was counted between two and nine times. V and J are TRBV5-1 and TRBJ2-1; 7 bases are a match to TRBD2. This CDR3 has 19 amino acids. Germline lookup yields CDR1 SGHRS and CDR2 YFSETQ. V shed 1 base, J shed 1 base, and the junction held 14 bases outside the gene matches. Here the CDR3 reads CASSLTISIAGPSYNEQFF. In nucleotides, the CDR3 is TGCGCCAGCAGCTTGACCATATCTATAGCGGGCCCTTCCTACAATGAGCAGTTCTTC.

This clonotype was seen a single time. V usage is TRBV2 and J usage is TRBJ2-1, with 10 positions matching TRBD2. CDR3 size: 12 residues. Germline CDR1 is SNHLY and CDR2 is FYNNEI. J gave up 15 bases and V 7 bases, and 9 bases lay outside the gene matches. CDR3 nucleotide sequence: TGTGCCAGCACTCAGGGACTAGCGTCTGGGTTCTTC. Amino acids: CASTQGLASGFF.

This clonotype was recorded at least ten times. V and J are TRBV20-1 and TRBJ2-2; 10 bases agree with TRBD2. The V and J ends lost 1 base and 5 bases, in that order; junction bases with no gene match: 4. Germline V gives CDR1 DFQATT, CDR2 SNEGSKA (reference sequence). The length of the CDR3 is 15 residues. The CDR3 sequence is CSARGSSGSTGELFF. The CDR3 nucleotides are TGCAGTGCTAGAGGGTCTAGCGGGAGTACCGGGGAGCTGTTTTTT.

This clonotype showed up many times. The chain combines TRBV6-4 with TRBJ2-1; 10 bases match TRBD1. This CDR3 contains 15 residues. CDR1 and CDR2 (germline): MRHNA, SNTAGT. V was pared by 3 bases and J by 5 bases, with 4 bases of the junction left unmatched. CDR3 protein: CASSEGQGGNNEQFF. In DNA, the CDR3 is TGTGCCAGCAGTGAAGGACAGGGGGGGAACAATGAGCAGTTCTTC.

This chain uses TRBV20-1 with TRBJ1-1; no clear D. The V end lost 3 bases, the J end lost 1 base, and 9 bases lay between the germline ends. The CDR3 totals 13 residues. CDR1 is DFQATT, CDR2 SNEGSKA, per germline (reference sequence). Here the CDR3 DNA reads TGCAGTGCTAGTCTGAGGGAGAACACTGAAGCTTTCTTT. Its protein is CSASLRENTEAFF.

The CDR3 here is CASSSEGLAGGGRNEQFF. CDR3 nucleotide sequence: TGCGCCAGCAGTTCCGAGGGACTAGCGGGAGGGGGGAGGAATGAGCAGTTCTTC. The chain employs TRBV10-2 and TRBJ2-1; 16 positions match TRBD2. The germline gives CDR1 WSHSY, CDR2 SAAADI. V was pared by 5 bases and J by 7 bases, with 11 bases of the junction left unmatched. This CDR3 comprises 18 residues.

This clonotype has only a few counts. V is TRBV5-1 and J is TRBJ1-5, with D uncertain. The CDR3 is made up of 14 amino acids. Germline CDR1 is SGHRS and CDR2 is YFSETQ. V dropped 0 bases and J dropped 2 bases, with 6 bases sitting between them. CDR3 loop: CASSLVQGNQPQHF. For the CDR3, the DNA is TGCGCCAGCAGCTTGGTCCAGGGCAATCAGCCCCAGCATTTT.

J is TRBJ1-2 and V is TRBV2; D uncertain. Trimming took 3 bases from V and 10 from J, leaving 12 bases between them. The CDR3 totals 12 residues. Germline lookup yields CDR1 SNHLY and CDR2 FYNNEI. The CDR3 DNA reads TGTGCCAGCAGTGAGTACCGCCGGGTCTACACCTTC. This sequence encodes CASSEYRRVYTF.

Many counts were recorded for this clonotype. The rearrangement uses TRBV5-1 and TRBJ2-5; no clear D gene. Germline V CDR1 and CDR2: SGHRS, YFSETQ. V shed 4 bases and J shed 3 bases, with 7 bases lying between them. The CDR3 totals 12 residues. The CDR3: CASSISKETQYF. Written as DNA, the CDR3 is TGCGCCAGCAGCATCAGTAAAGAGACCCAGTACTTC.